The 17 T cell receptor beta chains reported below all come from one sample, sequenced in a study of CD8+ T cells in alopecia areata. Sample treatment: oral pan-JAK inhibitor, 5-10 mg twice daily. Isolated RNA was reverse transcribed into cDNA used as the sequencing template. Repertoires were generated with immunoSEQ multiplex PCR, while TCRdb's copy carries only in-frame clones and drops some. The sample consists of some 200,000 clones, 60% of them appearing once. The source material was CD4+ T cells sorted from blood, sampled at week 4, from a patient treated with tofacitinib. Every receptor here comes from a human donor with alopecia areata.

The rearrangement joins TRBV6-6 to TRBJ2-3; maybe TRBD2 (5 bases). Germline V gene sequence: CDR1 MNHNY, CDR2 SVGAGI (reference sequence). V was pared by 5 bases and J by 3 bases, with 12 bases between. The CDR3 runs 14 residues. The CDR3 DNA follows: TGTGCCAGCAGTAAAGTATCGGGGACAGATACGCAGTATTTT. It encodes CASSKVSGTDTQYF.

J is TRBJ2-3 and V is TRBV5-6; D possibly corresponds to TRBD2 (6 bases). V lost 1 base, J lost 2 bases, and 20 bases lay in between. Germline loops: CDR1 SGHDT, CDR2 YYEEEE. This CDR3 is 18 amino acids long. The CDR3 DNA sequence: TGTGCCAGCAGCTTGTCGGGGGAAGCGGACCCCTTCACAGATACGCAGTATTTT. Its translation: CASSLSGEADPFTDTQYF. Full variable domain (missing parts from reference TRBV5-6 and TRBJ2-3): DAGVTQSPTHLIKTRGQQVTLRCSPKSGHDTVSWYQQALGQGPQFIFQYYEEEERQRGNFPDRFSGHQFPNYSSELNVNALLLGDSALYLCASSLSGEADPFTDTQYFGPGTRLTVL.

This clone has just a few counts. The CDR3 nucleotides read TGTGCCAGCTCACCACAAGCGGATGGCTACACCTTC. It encodes CASSPQADGYTF. V gene TRBV18 combines with J gene TRBJ1-2; D gene uncertain. The CDR3 extends over 12 amino acids. Germline values: CDR1 KGHSH, CDR2 LQKENI. Trimming took 1 base from V and 6 from J, leaving 6 bases between them.

The chain carries TRBV2 and TRBJ2-2; the D call may be TRBD1 or TRBD2 (6 bases each). The CDR3 extends over 15 amino acids. Trimming took off 4 bases at V and 3 bases at J, with 12 bases between the two ends. Germline assignment: CDR1 SNHLY and CDR2 FYNNEI. The CDR3 DNA reads TGTGCCAGCAGTGGGCGGGACAAGTACACCGGGGAGCTGTTTTTT. It yields the protein CASSGRDKYTGELFF.

V usage is TRBV6-5 and J usage is TRBJ2-5; D gene uncertain. V was trimmed by 4 bases and J by 7 bases, leaving 10 bases between them. Germline-derived CDR1 and CDR2 are MNHEY and SVGAGI. The CDR3 spans 12 residues. The CDR3 region has the DNA TGTGCCAGCAGTTCTCCCGCAGGGACCCAGTACTTC. Protein: CASSSPAGTQYF.

The chain couples TRBV5-1 to TRBJ2-5; 9 bases map to TRBD1. TRBJ2-7 explains the end of the DNA better; the J call may be wrong. The germline gives CDR1 SGHRS, CDR2 YFSETQ. This CDR3 contains 14 residues. The CDR3 is CASSPGTGSYEQYF. The CDR3 region has the DNA TGCGCCAGCAGCCCTGGGACAGGGTCGTACGAGCAGTACTTC.

The V call is TRBV4-1, the J call TRBJ1-2; 9 bases agree with TRBD1. The CDR3 sequence is 14 residues long. V shed 4 bases, J shed 8 bases, and the junction held 8 bases outside the gene matches. CDR1 is MGHRA and CDR2 is YSYEKL in the germline V gene. The CDR3 spells CASSRDRDLDGYTF. Here the CDR3 DNA reads TGCGCCAGCAGCCGGGACAGGGACCTGGACGGCTACACCTTC.

The chain combines TRBV6-5 with TRBJ1-4, with 7 bases identical to TRBD1. This CDR3 has 14 amino acids. Germline CDR1 reads MNHEY; CDR2 reads SVGAGI. V lost 8 bases to trimming and J lost 6 bases; unmatched junction nucleotides: 9. CDR3 sequence reads: CASGRQGGDEKLFF. In DNA, the CDR3 is TGTGCCAGCGGGAGACAGGGTGGAGATGAAAAACTGTTTTTT.

In its sample, this clone was seen once. The V call is TRBV4-1, the J call TRBJ2-2, with 13 bases that match TRBD2. Germline CDR1 and CDR2: MGHRA and YSYEKL. This CDR3 is built from 17 residues. V dropped 3 bases and J dropped 4; count of bases not matched to a gene: 5. The CDR3 nucleotides are TGCGCCAGCAGCCATGGACTAGCGGGGGCCACCACCGGGGAGCTGTTTTTT. Amino acid sequence: CASSHGLAGATTGELFF.

The chain combines TRBV29-1 with TRBJ2-5; D remains unclear. CDR1 and CDR2 (germline): SQVTM, ANQGSEA. V was cut by 7 bases and J by 0 bases, with 12 bases left in between. There are 13 residues in the CDR3. DNA of the CDR3: TGCAGCGCCCGAGCCCTCGACCAAGAGACCCAGTACTTC. Its protein product is CSARALDQETQYF.

The V and J genes are TRBV4-2 and TRBJ2-5; D is undetermined. There are 13 residues in the CDR3. CDR1 LGHNA and CDR2 YNFKEQ come from the germline V gene. Trimming cost V 4 bases and J 4 bases, with 10 bases left between them. CDR3 bases: TGTGCCAGCAGCCCCCCCGAGAGAGAGACCCAGTACTTC. Encoded protein: CASSPPERETQYF.

The chain is built from TRBV25-1 and TRBJ2-1; 8 bases are shared with TRBD2. From germline, CDR1 is MGHDK and CDR2 SYGVNS. The CDR3 covers 18 residues. V lost 4 bases to trimming and J lost 2 bases; unmatched junction nucleotides: 13. Written as DNA, the CDR3 is TGTGCCAGCAGTGCCGGGGGGGGAAAAATCCCAGCCTACAATGAGCAGTTCTTC. Residues: CASSAGGGKIPAYNEQFF.

Here the CDR3 DNA reads TGCAGCGTGTGGGGAGGGCAGGGCCCTAGCGAGCAGTACTTC. Amino acids: CSVWGGQGPSEQYF. The chain employs TRBV29-1 and TRBJ2-7, with TRBD2 matching 7 bases. Germline V lookup: CDR1 SQVTM, CDR2 ANQGSEA. With 6 bases clipped from V and 6 bases from J, the junction kept 14 bases outside the gene matches. The CDR3 spans 14 residues.

The chain joins TRBV30 to TRBJ1-4; D is ambiguous. The CDR3 spans 14 residues. Trimming removed 3 bases from V and 6 bases from J, with 14 bases in between. Germline values: CDR1 GTSNPN, CDR2 SVGIG (reference sequence). CDR3 DNA sequence: TGTGCCTGGAGCTATGGGCTTGCGGATGAAAAACTGTTTTTT. It translates to CAWSYGLADEKLFF.

J is TRBJ1-1 and V is TRBV29-1, with 7 nucleotides matching TRBD1. This CDR3 region has 14 residues. Germline CDR1 and CDR2: SQVTM and ANQGSEA. V shed 8 bases, J shed 3 bases, and the junction held 12 bases outside the gene matches. As DNA, the CDR3 is TGCAGCTCCCAACAGGGGACTTCGGACACTGAAGCTTTCTTT. Protein: CSSQQGTSDTEAFF.

J is TRBJ1-2 and V is TRBV5-6; D gene uncertain. V was trimmed by 3 bases and J by 5 bases, leaving 11 bases between them. This CDR3 is 13 amino acids long. Germline V gene data show CDR1 as SGHDT and CDR2 as YYEEEE. In nucleotides, the CDR3 is TGTGCCAGCAGCTCCGGACGGGTATATGGCTACACCTTC. Translation gives CASSSGRVYGYTF.

In its sample, this clone was seen many times. This CDR3 reads CSPRGRGAQTYEQYF. As DNA, the CDR3 is TGCAGCCCACGAGGGCGGGGGGCGCAGACCTACGAGCAGTACTTC. The chain uses TRBV29-1 and TRBJ2-7; 8 bases align to TRBD2. Germline values: CDR1 SQVTM, CDR2 ANQGSEA. V lost 8 bases, J lost 2 bases, and 14 bases stayed unmatched. The CDR3 runs to 15 residues.